Following are 9 T cell receptor beta chains from one sample sequenced in a study of T cell responses to AZD1222 COVID-19 vaccine. Measured with immunoSEQ multiplex PCR; TCRdb has only the in-frame clones, and not every one. Here the sample spans just under 90,000 clones, around nine tenths being singletons. Sequenced material: peripheral blood, taken on day 0 of MenACWY control vaccination. The receptors stem from an adult in good health.

V is TRBV13 and J is TRBJ1-6; D is uncertain. The V gene's germline CDR1 is PRHDT and CDR2 FYEKMQ (reference sequence). The V gene lost 3 bases and the J gene lost 6 bases, with 9 bases spanning the gap. CDR3 size: 14 residues. CDR3 nucleotides: TGTGCCAGCAGCTTCCAGGCGACTAATTCACCCCTCCACTTT. Translation: CASSFQATNSPLHF.

The genes are TRBV4-1 and TRBJ1-1; no definite D call. The CDR3 covers 14 residues. Trimming removed 2 bases at V and 0 bases at J, with 7 bases between. CDR1 MGHRA and CDR2 YSYEKL come from the germline V gene. CDR3 coding DNA: TGCGCCAGCAGCCAAACTATATTGAACACTGAAGCTTTCTTT. Its protein product is CASSQTILNTEAFF.

The rearrangement links TRBV7-9 to TRBJ1-1; D unclear. V shed 5 bases and J shed 1 base, with 8 bases lying between them. CDR1 is SEHNR and CDR2 is FQNEAQ in the germline V gene (reference sequence). This CDR3 comprises 13 residues. CDR3 in amino acids: CASSQTRNTEAFF. CDR3 sequence (DNA): TGTGCCAGCAGCCAGACCAGGAACACTGAAGCTTTCTTT.

V usage is TRBV6-1 and J usage is TRBJ1-5, with D unclear. V lost 1 base, J lost 6 bases, and 7 bases lay in between. The CDR3 length is 13 residues. Germline V gene lookup returns CDR1 MNHNS and CDR2 SASEGT. CDR3 DNA: TGTGCCAGCAGTGAAGGCTTTCGTCAGCCCCAGCATTTT. It yields the protein CASSEGFRQPQHF.

The CDR3 DNA reads as TGTGCCAGCAGTTATGAGGGGAGGGGTAACTATGGCTACACCTTC. This encodes CASSYEGRGNYGYTF. The chain carries TRBV6-5 and TRBJ1-2; possibly TRBD1 for D (5 bases). The CDR3 is 15 amino acids. Germline V lookup: CDR1 MNHEY, CDR2 SVGAGI. With 3 bases removed from V and 1 base from J, the gap between germline ends came to 12 bases.

A single count supports this clone. This chain joins TRBV6-6 and TRBJ2-1, with D possibly TRBD2 on 5 matching bases. The CDR3 is made up of 15 amino acids. V lost 4 bases and J 0 bases, leaving 10 bases between the germline ends. Germline CDR1 and CDR2: MNHNY and SVGAGI (reference sequence). CDR3 sequence: CASSFGDFSYNEQFF. CDR3 sequence (DNA): TGTGCCAGCAGTTTCGGGGATTTCTCCTACAATGAGCAGTTCTTC.

This clone occurred once. The rearrangement links TRBV18 to TRBJ1-2; 7 bases align to TRBD1. J gave up 7 bases and V 4 bases, and 9 bases lay outside the gene matches. The CDR3 is 14 residues long. Germline V gives CDR1 KGHSH, CDR2 LQKENI. CDR3 sequence: CASSLPTGYTGYTF. The CDR3 region has the DNA TGTGCCAGCTCACTCCCGACAGGGTATACTGGCTACACCTTC.

The chain couples TRBV2 to TRBJ2-7; a possible D gene is TRBD1 (6 bases). CDR1 is SNHLY, CDR2 FYNNEI, per germline. With 1 base removed from V and 4 bases from J, the gap between germline ends came to 14 bases. This CDR3 region has 15 residues. This CDR3 reads CASSEVRQGTYEQYF. The CDR3 DNA is TGTGCCAGCAGTGAAGTTCGGCAGGGGACATACGAGCAGTACTTC.

The chain employs TRBV5-1 and TRBJ2-6; D is perhaps TRBD1 (6 bases). The CDR3 consists of 15 residues. V was trimmed by 4 bases and J by 2 bases, leaving 10 bases between them. Per the germline V gene, CDR1 is SGHRS and CDR2 is YFSETQ. The CDR3 region has the DNA TGCGCCAGCAGCCTCCCAGGGGCTGGGGCCAACGTCCTGACTTTC. This encodes CASSLPGAGANVLTF.